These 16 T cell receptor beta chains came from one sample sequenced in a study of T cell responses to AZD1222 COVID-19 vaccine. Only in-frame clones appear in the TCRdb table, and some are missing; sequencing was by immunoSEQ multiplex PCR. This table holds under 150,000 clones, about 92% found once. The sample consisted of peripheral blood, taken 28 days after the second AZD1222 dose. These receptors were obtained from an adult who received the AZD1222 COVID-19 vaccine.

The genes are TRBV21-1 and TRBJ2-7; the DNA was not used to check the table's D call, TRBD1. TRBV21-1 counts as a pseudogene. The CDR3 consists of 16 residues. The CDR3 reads CASSKEGQGTSYEQYF. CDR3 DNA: TGTGCCAGCAGCAAAGAGGGACAGGGGACTTCCTACGAGCAGTACTTC.

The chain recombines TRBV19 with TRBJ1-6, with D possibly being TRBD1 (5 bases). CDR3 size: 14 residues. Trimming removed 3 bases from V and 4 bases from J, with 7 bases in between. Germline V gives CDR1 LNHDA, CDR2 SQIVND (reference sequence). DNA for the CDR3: TGTGCCAGTAGTATCGGGGGGTATAATTCACCCCTCCACTTT. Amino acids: CASSIGGYNSPLHF.

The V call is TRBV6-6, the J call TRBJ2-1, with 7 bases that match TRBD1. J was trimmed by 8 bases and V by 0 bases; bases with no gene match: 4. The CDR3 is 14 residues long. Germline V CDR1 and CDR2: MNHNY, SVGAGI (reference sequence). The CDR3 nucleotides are TGTGCCAGCAGTTACTCAAACAGGGGAGATGAGCAGTTCTTC. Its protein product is CASSYSNRGDEQFF.

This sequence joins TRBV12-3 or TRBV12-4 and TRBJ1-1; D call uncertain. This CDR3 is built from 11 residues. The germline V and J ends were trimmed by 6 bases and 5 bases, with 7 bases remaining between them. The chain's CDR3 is CASSWGTEAFF. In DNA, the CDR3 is TGTGCCAGCAGCTGGGGTACTGAAGCTTTCTTT.

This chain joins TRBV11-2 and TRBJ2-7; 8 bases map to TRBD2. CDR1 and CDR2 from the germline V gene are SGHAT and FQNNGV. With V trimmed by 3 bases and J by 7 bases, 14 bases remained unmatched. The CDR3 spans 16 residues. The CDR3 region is CASSFRGPAGVQEQYF. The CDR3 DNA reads TGTGCCAGCAGCTTCAGAGGGCCAGCGGGAGTACAGGAGCAGTACTTC.

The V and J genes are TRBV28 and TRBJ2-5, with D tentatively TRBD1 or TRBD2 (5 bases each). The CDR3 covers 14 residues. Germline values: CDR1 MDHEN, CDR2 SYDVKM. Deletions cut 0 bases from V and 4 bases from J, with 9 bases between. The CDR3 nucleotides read TGTGCCAGCAGTTTATGGGCAGGGACAGAGACCCAGTACTTC. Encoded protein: CASSLWAGTETQYF.

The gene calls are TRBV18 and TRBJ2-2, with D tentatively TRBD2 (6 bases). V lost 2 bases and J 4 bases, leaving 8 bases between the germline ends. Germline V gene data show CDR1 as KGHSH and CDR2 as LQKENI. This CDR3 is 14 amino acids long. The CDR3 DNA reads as TGTGCCAGCTCACCAGGGGGGTCCACCGGGGAGCTGTTTTTT. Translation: CASSPGGSTGELFF.

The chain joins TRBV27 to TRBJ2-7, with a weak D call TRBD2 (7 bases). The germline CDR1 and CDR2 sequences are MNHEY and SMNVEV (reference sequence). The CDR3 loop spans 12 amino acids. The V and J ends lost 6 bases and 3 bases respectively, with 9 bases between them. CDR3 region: CASRGGGYEQYF. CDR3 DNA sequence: TGTGCCAGCAGAGGGGGGGGCTACGAGCAGTACTTC.

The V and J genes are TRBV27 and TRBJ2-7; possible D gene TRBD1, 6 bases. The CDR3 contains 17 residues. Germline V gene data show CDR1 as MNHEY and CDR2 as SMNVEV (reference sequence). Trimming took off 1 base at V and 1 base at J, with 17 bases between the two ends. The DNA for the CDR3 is TGTGCCAGCAGTTTATTATTGGATCTGGACAGATCCTACGAGCAGTACTTC. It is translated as CASSLLLDLDRSYEQYF.

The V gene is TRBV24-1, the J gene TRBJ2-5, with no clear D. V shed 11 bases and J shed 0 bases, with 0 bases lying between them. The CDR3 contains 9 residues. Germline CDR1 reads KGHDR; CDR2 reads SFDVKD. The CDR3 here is CANQETQYF. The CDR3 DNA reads TGTGCCAACCAAGAGACCCAGTACTTC.

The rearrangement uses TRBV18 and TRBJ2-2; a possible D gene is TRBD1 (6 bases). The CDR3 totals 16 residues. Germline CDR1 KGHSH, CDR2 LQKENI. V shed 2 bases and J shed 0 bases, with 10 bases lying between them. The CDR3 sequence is CASSPRQAANTGELFF. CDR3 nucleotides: TGTGCCAGCTCACCAAGACAGGCCGCGAACACCGGGGAGCTGTTTTTT.

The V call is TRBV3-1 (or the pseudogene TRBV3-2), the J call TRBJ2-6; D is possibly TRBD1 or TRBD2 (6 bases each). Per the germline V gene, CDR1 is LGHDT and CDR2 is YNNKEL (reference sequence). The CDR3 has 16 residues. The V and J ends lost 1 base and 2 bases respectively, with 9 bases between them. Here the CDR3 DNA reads TGTGCCAGCAGCCAAGCGGGGGCGCCTGGGGCCAACGTCCTGACTTTC. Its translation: CASSQAGAPGANVLTF.

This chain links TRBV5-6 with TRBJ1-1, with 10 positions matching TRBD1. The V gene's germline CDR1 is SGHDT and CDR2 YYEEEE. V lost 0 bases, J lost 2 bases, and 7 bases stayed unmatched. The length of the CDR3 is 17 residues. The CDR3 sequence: CASSLAPETGGNTEAFF. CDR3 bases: TGTGCCAGCAGCTTGGCCCCTGAGACAGGGGGCAACACTGAAGCTTTCTTT. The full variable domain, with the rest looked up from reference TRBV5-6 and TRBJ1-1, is DAGVTQSPTHLIKTRGQQVTLRCSPKSGHDTVSWYQQALGQGPQFIFQYYEEEERQRGNFPDRFSGHQFPNYSSELNVNALLLGDSALYLCASSLAPETGGNTEAFFGQGTRLTVV.

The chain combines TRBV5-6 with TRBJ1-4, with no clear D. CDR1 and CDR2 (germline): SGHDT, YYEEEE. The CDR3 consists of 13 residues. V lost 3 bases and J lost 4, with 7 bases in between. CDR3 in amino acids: CASSSEINEKLFF. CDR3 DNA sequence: TGTGCCAGCAGCTCAGAAATTAATGAAAAACTGTTTTTT. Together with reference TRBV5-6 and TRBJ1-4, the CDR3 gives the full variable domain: DAGVTQSPTHLIKTRGQQVTLRCSPKSGHDTVSWYQQALGQGPQFIFQYYEEEERQRGNFPDRFSGHQFPNYSSELNVNALLLGDSALYLCASSSEINEKLFFGSGTQLSVL.

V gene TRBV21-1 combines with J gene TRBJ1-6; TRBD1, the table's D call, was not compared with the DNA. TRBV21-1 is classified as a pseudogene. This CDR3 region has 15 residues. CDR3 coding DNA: TGTGCCAGCAGCAGTCGACAGGTAGGGAATTCACCCCTCCACTTT. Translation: CASSSRQVGNSPLHF.

The CDR3 sequence is CASSSAGSDTEAFF. For the CDR3, the DNA is TGTGCCAGCAGTTCAGCGGGATCTGACACTGAAGCTTTCTTT. This chain links TRBV28 with TRBJ1-1, with D uncertain. The CDR3 has 14 amino acids. Per the germline V gene, CDR1 is MDHEN and CDR2 is SYDVKM. With 4 bases removed from V and 3 bases from J, the gap between germline ends came to 12 bases.